Presented here are 30 T cell receptor beta chains from one specimen sequenced in a study of cytomegalovirus exposure and HLA in healthy donors. The data were produced by immunoSEQ multiplex PCR, yet TCRdb's version contains in-frame clones alone and is incomplete. Of about 54,000 clones listed, approximately 90% were seen once; the top ten hold about 8.8%. Sequencing used PBMCs. The receptors originated from a woman between 18 and 29 years old in good health and CMV-seropositive.

The chain links TRBV4-3 to TRBJ1-1, with D perhaps matching TRBD1 (6 bases). This CDR3 region has 15 residues. V gave up 2 bases and J gave up 4 bases, with 14 bases separating them. The germline V gene encodes CDR1 LGHNA and CDR2 YSLEER. The CDR3 DNA is TGCGCCAGCAGCCAATTCCCCAGGGGACCCACTGAAGCTTTCTTT. Residues: CASSQFPRGPTEAFF.

The genes are TRBV7-8 and TRBJ2-4, with D maybe TRBD1 (6 bases). The CDR3 is 16 amino acids. V was shortened by 5 bases and J by 6 bases, with 20 bases between the two germline ends. From germline, CDR1 is SGHVS and CDR2 FQNEAQ. The CDR3 is CASSKEGQSQGNIQYF. CDR3 bases: TGTGCCAGCAGCAAAGAAGGACAGTCTCAGGGAAACATTCAGTACTTC.

The chain carries TRBV21-1 and TRBJ2-7; TRBD2, the D gene given by the table, was not confirmed from the DNA. TRBV21-1 is a pseudogene. The CDR3 is 13 residues long. The CDR3 here is CASGGVMGYEQYF. The DNA for the CDR3 is TGTGCCAGCGGGGGGGTTATGGGGTACGAGCAGTACTTC.

The rearrangement joins TRBV5-4 to TRBJ2-7; a weak D match, TRBD2 (5 bases). The V and J ends lost 4 bases and 4 bases respectively, with 12 bases between them. This CDR3 is built from 13 residues. CDR1 is SGHNT and CDR2 is YYREEE in the germline V gene (reference sequence). CDR3 sequence: CASSANRGYEQYF. The CDR3 nucleotides are TGTGCCAGCAGCGCCAATCGGGGATACGAGCAGTACTTC.

This clone was observed a few times. The chain recombines TRBV9 with TRBJ2-3; 12 nucleotides match TRBD2. V was clipped by 3 bases and J by 4 bases; unmatched bases: 6. The CDR3 length is 16 residues. CDR1 and CDR2 (germline): SGDLS, YYNGEE. The CDR3 loop reads CASSALAGGPADTQYF. The CDR3 DNA sequence: TGTGCCAGCAGCGCCCTAGCGGGGGGGCCGGCAGATACGCAGTATTTT.

This clone was seen a handful of times. This chain links TRBV7-2 with TRBJ1-5; TRBD1 matches at 8 bases. The germline CDR1 and CDR2 sequences are SGHTA and FQGNSA. V trimming: 5 bases; J trimming: 7 bases; junction bases outside the gene matches: 4. The length of the CDR3 is 13 residues. The CDR3 coding sequence is TGTGCCAGCAGCCCCGGGACAGGCCAGCCCCAGCATTTT. The encoded protein is CASSPGTGQPQHF.

This clone was counted at least ten times. The chain employs TRBV9 and TRBJ2-1, with 8 bases identical to TRBD1. Germline V CDR1 and CDR2: SGDLS, YYNGEE. J was trimmed by 6 bases and V by 0 bases; bases with no gene match: 2. This CDR3 spans 14 amino acids. For the CDR3, the DNA is TGTGCCAGCAGCGTAGTCACAGGGGGCAATGAGCAGTTCTTC. Amino acids: CASSVVTGGNEQFF.

The chain has TRBV6-5 and TRBJ1-4; 9 bases are shared with TRBD1. V was pared by 7 bases and J by 8 bases, with 2 bases of the junction left unmatched. Germline CDR1 reads MNHEY; CDR2 reads SVGAGI. The CDR3 loop spans 12 amino acids. Here the CDR3 DNA reads TGTGCCAGCAATGGGACAGGGGAAAAACTGTTTTTT. Protein: CASNGTGEKLFF.

The chain has TRBV5-8 and TRBJ1-3; 9 nucleotides align to TRBD1. Per the germline V gene, CDR1 is SGHTS and CDR2 is YDEGEE. The CDR3 is made up of 15 amino acids. The ends lost 4 bases at V and 3 bases at J; junction bases unmatched: 5. CDR3 nucleotides: TGTGCCAGCAGCCGCACAGGGGGCGGTGGAAACACCATATATTTT. This gives the protein CASSRTGGGGNTIYF.

The rearrangement links TRBV6-6 to TRBJ1-2, with D perhaps matching TRBD1 (6 bases). The CDR3 totals 14 residues. CDR1 and CDR2 (germline): MNHNY, SVGAGI (reference sequence). V was shortened by 6 bases and J by 3 bases, with 14 bases between the two germline ends. The CDR3 reads CASSKDSSDYGYTF. CDR3 DNA sequence: TGTGCCAGCAGCAAGGACAGCTCAGACTATGGCTACACCTTC.

The CDR3 DNA reads as TGTGCCAGCAGCTTAGAAGGGGCCCGTACCTACGAGCAGTACTTC. Protein sequence: CASSLEGARTYEQYF. The chain recombines TRBV5-4 with TRBJ2-7; weak D call: TRBD1 (5 bases). This CDR3 region has 15 residues. V was pared by 2 bases and J by 2 bases, with 14 bases between. Germline CDR1 is SGHNT and CDR2 is YYREEE (reference sequence). Full variable domain (missing parts from reference TRBV5-4 and TRBJ2-7): ETGVTQSPTHLIKTRGQQVTLRCSSQSGHNTVSWYQQALGQGPQFIFQYYREEENGRGNFPPRFSGLQFPNYSSELNVNALELDDSALYLCASSLEGARTYEQYFGPGTRLTVT.

The chain is built from TRBV9 and TRBJ2-7; tentative D call: TRBD1 (5 bases). CDR3 length equals 16 residues. Germline CDR1 and CDR2: SGDLS and YYNGEE. V dropped 0 bases and J dropped 3 bases, with 16 bases sitting between them. DNA for the CDR3: TGTGCCAGCAGCGTAGACGTAGGGGCCCAGGACTACGAGCAGTACTTC. Translating it yields CASSVDVGAQDYEQYF.

The chain employs TRBV2 and TRBJ2-5, with a weak D call TRBD2 (6 bases). V lost 6 bases and J lost 1, with 12 bases in between. From germline, CDR1 is SNHLY and CDR2 FYNNEI. The CDR3 is made up of 14 amino acids. This CDR3 reads CASRTGGTQETQYF. CDR3 in DNA: TGTGCCAGCAGGACCGGGGGTACCCAAGAGACCCAGTACTTC.

The chain uses TRBV2 and TRBJ1-6; TRBD1 matches at 7 bases. Germline V gene lookup returns CDR1 SNHLY and CDR2 FYNNEI. The CDR3 is made up of 18 amino acids. Trimming cost V 6 bases and J 0 bases; bases outside gene matches: 11. The CDR3: CASRRQGKSDSYNSPLHF. CDR3 DNA: TGTGCCAGCAGACGACAGGGAAAGTCGGACTCCTATAATTCACCCCTCCACTTT.

The chain uses TRBV4-3 and TRBJ1-6; 8 positions agree with TRBD1. The CDR3 is made up of 18 amino acids. V shed 2 bases, J shed 4 bases, and the junction held 10 bases outside the gene matches. The germline CDR1 and CDR2 sequences are LGHNA and YSLEER. CDR3 coding DNA: TGCGCCAGCAGCCAACTTATGGCAGGGGGCAGTTATAATTCACCCCTCCACTTT. Residues: CASSQLMAGGSYNSPLHF.

In its sample, this clone was seen a few times. The V call is TRBV14, the J call TRBJ2-1, with D maybe TRBD1 (6 bases). The V gene's germline CDR1 is SGHDN and CDR2 FVKESK. This CDR3 contains 18 residues. V was clipped by 3 bases and J by 2 bases, with 20 bases between them. The DNA of the CDR3 is TGTGCCAGCAGCCAGTACACAGGGTTCTCTACTCCCTACAATGAGCAGTTCTTC. Translation gives CASSQYTGFSTPYNEQFF. The complete variable domain, with remaining parts taken from reference TRBV14 and TRBJ2-1, reads EAGVTQFPSHSVIEKGQTVTLRCDPISGHDNLYWYRRVMGKEIKFLLHFVKESKQDESGMPNNRFLAERTGGTYSTLKVQPAELEDSGVYFCASSQYTGFSTPYNEQFFGPGTRLTVL.

V usage is TRBV19 and J usage is TRBJ2-7; 9 bases are shared with TRBD2. The ends lost 6 bases at V and 5 bases at J; junction bases unmatched: 11. The CDR3 totals 15 residues. Germline V gene lookup returns CDR1 LNHDA and CDR2 SQIVND (reference sequence). In DNA, the CDR3 is TGTGCCAGTAGCCCAAAGGTGGTAGCGGGGGACGAGCAGTACTTC. This codes for CASSPKVVAGDEQYF.

CDR3 nucleotides: TGTGCCAGCATCGGGGGGGGGCACACCGGGGAGCTGTTTTTT. The encoded protein is CASIGGGHTGELFF. The gene calls are TRBV7-6 and TRBJ2-2, with 8 nucleotides matching TRBD2. The germline V gene has CDR1 SGHVS and CDR2 FNYEAQ. CDR3 length: 14 residues. V dropped 7 bases and J dropped 3; count of bases not matched to a gene: 4.

The chain links TRBV7-8 to TRBJ1-3; the D is unclear. V shed 1 base and J shed 0 bases, with 7 bases lying between them. This CDR3 is 15 amino acids long. Germline V gene lookup returns CDR1 SGHVS and CDR2 FQNEAQ. In DNA form, the CDR3 reads TGTGCCAGCAGCTTAGGAGGAAACTCTGGAAACACCATATATTTT. Its protein is CASSLGGNSGNTIYF. The variable domain in full, completed from reference TRBV7-8 and TRBJ1-3, reads GAGVSQSPRYKVAKRGQDVALRCDPISGHVSLFWYQQALGQGPEFLTYFQNEAQLDKSGLPSDRFFAERPEGSVSTLKIQRTQQEDSAVYLCASSLGGNSGNTIYFGEGSWLTVV.

Only one count was recorded for this clone. The chain combines TRBV9 with TRBJ2-7; 8 nucleotides align to TRBD1. CDR3 size: 14 residues. Trimming removed 4 bases from V and 3 bases from J; junction bases left unmatched: 6. Germline V gene sequence: CDR1 SGDLS, CDR2 YYNGEE. The CDR3 region has the DNA TGTGCCAGCAGCATGGGACAGGTAAACTACGAGCAGTACTTC. Its translation is CASSMGQVNYEQYF.

The gene calls are TRBV4-1 and TRBJ2-1; tentative D call: TRBD2 (6 bases). In germline, CDR1 is MGHRA, CDR2 YSYEKL. Trimming stripped 3 bases from V and 10 bases from J, with 10 bases between. This CDR3 has 12 amino acids. The CDR3 here is CASSHREREQFF. Written as DNA, the CDR3 is TGCGCCAGCAGCCATCGGGAGCGGGAGCAGTTCTTC.

The J gene is TRBJ2-2, the V gene TRBV27, with a possible D match to TRBD1 (5 bases). From germline, CDR1 is MNHEY and CDR2 SMNVEV (reference sequence). This CDR3 is built from 16 residues. V was shortened by 2 bases and J by 0 bases, with 10 bases between the two germline ends. CDR3 DNA sequence: TGTGCCAGCAGTTTAATGCAGGGCACGAACACCGGGGAGCTGTTTTTT. Translated: CASSLMQGTNTGELFF.

The genes are TRBV7-2 and TRBJ2-6, with 8 bases that match TRBD1. V lost 0 bases to trimming and J lost 4 bases; unmatched junction nucleotides: 8. CDR3 size: 18 residues. Germline values: CDR1 SGHTA, CDR2 FQGNSA. The CDR3 region is CASSLAPGGATGANVLTF. The CDR3 region has the DNA TGTGCCAGCAGCTTAGCCCCAGGGGGCGCAACCGGGGCCAACGTCCTGACTTTC.

The chain joins TRBV9 to TRBJ2-7; a weak D match, TRBD1 (6 bases). The V and J ends lost 0 bases and 6 bases respectively, with 13 bases between them. This CDR3 is built from 14 residues. Germline assignment: CDR1 SGDLS and CDR2 YYNGEE. The CDR3 DNA is TGTGCCAGCAGCGTAGTGGGGACATCCAGCGAGCAGTACTTC. Translated, it gives CASSVVGTSSEQYF.

V and J are TRBV11-3 and TRBJ1-2, with TRBD1 as a possible D gene (5 bases). CDR1 and CDR2 (germline): SGHNT, YENEEA. Trimming removed 1 base from V and 0 bases from J, with 15 bases in between. This CDR3 has 17 residues. The CDR3 region has the DNA TGTGCCAGCAGCTTAGGTCAGCTGACAGATGCTAACTATGGCTACACCTTC. This translates into CASSLGQLTDANYGYTF.

The rearrangement joins TRBV9 to TRBJ2-1; weak D call: TRBD2 (7 bases). Per the germline V gene, CDR1 is SGDLS and CDR2 is YYNGEE. The V gene lost 3 bases and the J gene lost 6 bases, with 16 bases spanning the gap. The CDR3 runs 15 residues. The CDR3 reads CASSGGGAAGNEQFF. The CDR3 nucleotides are TGTGCCAGCAGCGGTGGGGGGGCGGCGGGCAATGAGCAGTTCTTC.

The V gene is TRBV6-1, the J gene TRBJ1-2, with 8 bases aligning to TRBD1. This CDR3 has 14 residues. V shed 6 bases and J 2 bases; nucleotides not matched to a gene: 5. The germline gives CDR1 MNHNS, CDR2 SASEGT. The CDR3 DNA reads TGTGCCAGCAGGCCCGGGACAGGCAACTATGGCTACACCTTC. Translating it yields CASRPGTGNYGYTF.

The chain couples TRBV4-2 to TRBJ1-4; a weak D match, TRBD1 (6 bases). V lost 4 bases and J lost 8, with 14 bases in between. Per germline, CDR1 LGHNA and CDR2 YNFKEQ. The CDR3 is 14 residues long. The CDR3 DNA reads as TGTGCCAGCAGCCCCCGGGGGGACACCGAAAAACTGTTTTTT. This gives the protein CASSPRGDTEKLFF.

The CDR3 DNA is TGTGCCATCAATTTGGGGGGACCAAACACCGGGGAGCTGTTTTTT. Translating it yields CAINLGGPNTGELFF. V gene TRBV10-3 combines with J gene TRBJ2-2; perhaps TRBD2 as D (6 bases). Germline V lookup: CDR1 ENHRY, CDR2 SYGVKD. V lost 7 bases to trimming and J lost 2 bases, with 14 bases between them. This CDR3 has 15 residues.

This clone was recorded once. The chain uses TRBV11-1 and TRBJ2-2; 7 bases line up with TRBD1. The V and J ends lost 5 bases and 3 bases, in that order; junction bases with no gene match: 18. Germline CDR1 SGHAT, CDR2 FQDESV (reference sequence). The CDR3 covers 19 residues. The CDR3 nucleotides read TGTGCCAGCAGCGGCCCCCCTCAAGAGGGACAGTTTCACACCGGGGAGCTGTTTTTT. Translated, it gives CASSGPPQEGQFHTGELFF.